A single T cell receptor beta chain is shown here with its context. Its antigen is unidentified. The CDR3 has 15 amino acids. The V segment lost 0 bases and the J segment 4 bases; nucleotides outside the gene matches: 5. CDR1 is SGHNT, CDR2 YYREEE, per germline (reference sequence). RNA extraction was followed by reverse transcription into cDNA, which acted as the sequencing template. Sequencing used immunoSEQ multiplex PCR; TCRdb keeps in-frame clones, though not all of them. The sample has over 150,000 clones; 55% to 70% are singletons. This record belongs to a study of CD8+ T cells in alopecia areata. Treatment indicated: oral pan-JAK inhibitor, 5-10 mg twice daily. The study, taken as a whole, reports: Scalp clonality dropped significantly under tofacitinib, as did expanded CD8+ top-100 clones. With patients, TCR sharing proved less clear than in mice, a difference possibly related to HLA.

Sequencing used CD4+ T cells sorted from blood, obtained at week 4, from a patient treated with tofacitinib. The sequence was obtained from a human donor with alopecia areata. The gene calls are TRBV5-4 and TRBJ2-5, with TRBD2 matching 8 bases. This chain's CDR3 is CASSLAGLAGETQYF. DNA of the CDR3: TGTGCCAGCAGCTTGGCGGGGCTAGCGGGAGAGACCCAGTACTTC.